This is a list of T cell receptor beta chains from one sample in a study of metastatic and nonmetastatic thyroid tumors. From the PCR reads, TCRdb re-called clones with MiXCR. The table shows 15,000 to 20,000 clones, with around 22% occurring only once. The sample was adjacent normal tissue. These receptors were taken from a female donor with papillary thyroid cancer or a benign thyroid nodule (not recorded which). Some clones in this sample may be carry-over from other donors' samples. The CDR3 runs from the conserved cysteine through the conserved F or W. A D gene is named only where the DNA matches it firmly. Clone sizes are given selectively: once, few, many, or a class where the clone is expanded.

V gene,D gene,CDR3 length,J gene,clone size,CDR3 protein,CDR3 DNA
TRBV27,-,15,TRBJ2-1,few,CASSLFPMGHNEQFF,TGTGCCAGCAGTTTATTTCCTATGGGGCACAATGAGCAGTTCTTC
TRBV6-1,TRBD2,15,TRBJ2-1,-,CASNELAGGPREQFF,TGTGCCAGCAATGAACTAGCGGGAGGGCCGCGGGAGCAGTTCTTC
TRBV18,TRBD1,13,TRBJ1-5,-,CASSPGQAQPQHF,TGTGCCAGCTCACCCGGACAGGCGCAGCCCCAGCATTTT
TRBV28,TRBD2,15,TRBJ2-1,-,CASRTGTSGYNEQFF,TGTGCCAGCAGAACCGGGACTAGCGGATACAATGAGCAGTTCTTC
TRBV27,TRBD1,16,TRBJ1-2,few,CASSFFPGQGNYGYTF,TGTGCCAGCAGTTTTTTCCCGGGACAGGGGAACTATGGCTACACCTTC
TRBV12-3/TRBV12-4,-,15,TRBJ2-2,many,CASSFDRGGTGELFF,TGTGCCAGCAGTTTCGACAGGGGAGGGACCGGGGAGCTGTTTTTT
TRBV20-1,-,15,TRBJ2-5,-,CSARDSTVLGETQYF,TGCAGTGCTAGAGATTCGACAGTGTTGGGAGAGACCCAGTACTTC
TRBV5-1,-,13,TRBJ1-2,many,CASRQDRDYGYTF,TGCGCCAGCAGACAGGACCGAGACTATGGCTACACCTTC
TRBV20-1,-,17,TRBJ2-3,-,CSARPGTAKGSTDTQYF,TGCAGTGCTAGACCGGGGACTGCCAAAGGTAGCACAGATACGCAGTATTTT
TRBV5-1,-,14,TRBJ2-1,-,CASSFGERYNEQFF,TGCGCCAGCAGCTTCGGGGAGCGTTACAATGAGCAGTTCTTC
TRBV10-1,-,14,TRBJ1-6,-,CASSEGTENSPLHF,TGCGCCAGCAGTGAAGGGACGGAGAATTCACCCCTCCACTTT
TRBV5-1,-,14,TRBJ1-6,many,CASTPAGGYSPLHF,TGCGCCAGCACCCCTGCCGGGGGGTATTCACCCCTCCACTTT
TRBV7-9,-,13,TRBJ2-7,-,CASSLAGSYEQYF,TGTGCCAGCAGCTTAGCGGGCTCCTACGAGCAGTACTTC
TRBV5-1,-,18,TRBJ1-3,-,CASSLEVMETNMGNTIYF,TGCGCCAGCAGCTTGGAAGTTATGGAAACAAACATGGGAAACACCATATATTTT
TRBV9,-,13,TRBJ2-2,once,CASRGGNTGELFF,TGTGCCAGCAGAGGGGGGAACACCGGGGAGCTGTTTTTT
TRBV5-6,-,16,TRBJ2-2,-,CASSFLVQRNTGELFF,TGTGCCAGCAGCTTTCTGGTACAAAGAAACACCGGGGAGCTGTTTTTT
TRBV29-1,-,12,TRBJ1-1,many,CRVDSRNTEAFF,TGCAGAGTCGACAGTCGAAACACTGAAGCTTTCTTT
TRBV6-5,TRBD1,15,TRBJ1-4,few,CASSSQGQGVEKLFF,TGTGCCAGCAGTTCACAGGGACAGGGAGTCGAAAAACTGTTTTTT
TRBV5-1,TRBD2,15,TRBJ2-1,-,CASSLRTSGNNEQFF,TGCGCCAGCAGCCTTAGGACTAGCGGGAACAATGAGCAGTTCTTC
TRBV18,TRBD2,14,TRBJ2-7,-,CASSPFSGGYEQYF,TGTGCCAGCTCACCATTTAGCGGGGGCTACGAGCAGTACTTC
TRBV2,-,14,TRBJ1-2,few,CASSDGGVVYGYTF,TGTGCCAGCAGTGATGGAGGGGTAGTATATGGCTACACCTTC
TRBV7-8,-,16,TRBJ2-7,few,CASSLFASVDTYEQYF,TGTGCCAGCAGCTTATTCGCCTCGGTTGACACCTACGAGCAGTACTTC
TRBV6-1,-,17,TRBJ1-2,few,CASILDSPGGGLYGYTF,TGTGCCAGCATCCTTGACAGTCCCGGTGGAGGACTCTATGGCTACACCTTC
TRBV6-1,-,15,TRBJ2-2,few,CDSIRGVTTQGELFF,TGTGACAGCATAAGGGGAGTTACTACCCAAGGGGAGCTGTTTTTT
TRBV12-3/TRBV12-4,-,13,TRBJ2-7,-,CASSFAWGYEQYF,TGTGCCAGCAGTTTCGCGTGGGGCTACGAGCAGTACTTC
TRBV6-1,-,15,TRBJ2-7,few,CASSWGPYSRPEQYF,TGTGCCAGCAGCTGGGGACCTTATAGCCGTCCCGAGCAGTACTTC
TRBV6-1,TRBD2,14,TRBJ2-7,few,CASSGRGSSYEQYF,TGTGCCAGCAGTGGGCGGGGGAGCTCCTACGAGCAGTACTTC
TRBV13,TRBD1,16,TRBJ1-2,-,CASSLYIGTGLGGYTF,TGTGCCAGCAGCTTATATATTGGGACAGGGCTAGGCGGCTACACCTTC
TRBV2,-,10,TRBJ2-7,many,CASRSYEQYF,TGTGCCAGCAGATCCTACGAGCAGTACTTC
TRBV27,-,15,TRBJ1-1,few,CASSFGGALNTEAFF,TGTGCCAGCAGTTTTGGGGGGGCATTGAACACTGAAGCTTTCTTT
TRBV11-2,TRBD1,13,TRBJ1-2,few,CASSSVDRVGYTF,TGTGCCAGCAGCTCTGTGGACAGGGTCGGCTACACCTTC
TRBV19,-,15,TRBJ1-1,-,CASSIVGVMNTEAFF,TGTGCCAGTAGTATCGTCGGCGTAATGAACACTGAAGCTTTCTTT
TRBV6-1,-,16,TRBJ2-3,-,CASSLRDGYLTDTQYF,TGTGCCAGCAGTCTCCGGGACGGCTACCTCACAGATACGCAGTATTTT
TRBV3-1,TRBD1,15,TRBJ1-2,few,CASSQAPGTGDGYTF,TGTGCCAGCAGCCAAGCTCCCGGGACAGGGGATGGCTACACCTTC
TRBV20-1,-,12,TRBJ2-7,-,CSAPRGSYEQYF,TGCAGTGCCCCCCGGGGTTCCTACGAGCAGTACTTC
TRBV20-1,-,11,TRBJ2-5,once,CSAIYQETQYF,TGCAGTGCTATATACCAAGAGACCCAGTACTTC
TRBV6-1,-,13,TRBJ1-1,-,CASPPRDEGEAFF,TGTGCCAGTCCCCCCCGGGACGAAGGTGAAGCTTTCTTT
TRBV10-3,-,18,TRBJ2-5,-,CAISESISGLGVLETQYF,TGTGCCATCAGTGAGTCGATTTCCGGTTTGGGGGTTTTGGAGACCCAGTACTTC
TRBV6-5,-,14,TRBJ2-7,-,CASSYWRGVYEQYF,TGTGCCAGCAGTTACTGGCGGGGAGTCTACGAGCAGTACTTC
TRBV19,TRBD1,14,TRBJ2-5,-,CASSPGQGQETQYF,TGTGCCAGTAGTCCCGGACAGGGTCAAGAGACCCAGTACTTC
TRBV6-1,-,13,TRBJ1-1,-,CASSEVGDTEAFF,TGTGCCAGCAGTGAAGTGGGGGACACTGAAGCTTTCTTT
TRBV20-1,-,12,TRBJ1-5,-,CSANPGDQPLHF,TGCAGTGCTAACCCGGGTGATCAGCCCCTGCATTTT
TRBV5-5,TRBD2,16,TRBJ2-7,few,CASSAGSSGTSYEQYF,TGTGCCAGCAGCGCGGGTAGTAGCGGGACGTCCTACGAGCAGTACTTC
TRBV24-1,-,14,TRBJ1-2,few,CATSIVTSRDGYTF,TGTGCCACCAGTATTGTGACATCAAGGGATGGCTACACCTTC
TRBV20-1,TRBD2,15,TRBJ2-5,-,CSASPTSGSQETQYF,TGCAGTGCTAGCCCGACTAGCGGGAGCCAAGAGACCCAGTACTTC
TRBV6-1,TRBD2,16,TRBJ2-5,few,CATGTSGRVGRETQYF,TGTGCCACCGGGACTAGCGGGAGGGTAGGGCGAGAGACCCAGTACTTC
TRBV7-8,-,14,TRBJ2-7,-,CASSLWQGHDEQYF,TGTGCCAGCAGCTTATGGCAGGGACACGACGAGCAGTACTTC
TRBV7-2,-,13,TRBJ1-6,-,CASSLAWGSPLHF,TGTGCCAGCAGCCTGGCATGGGGGTCACCCCTCCACTTT
TRBV2,-,13,TRBJ2-7,many,CASNGDRTTQQYF,TGTGCCAGCAACGGGGACCGAACTACGCAGCAGTACTTC
TRBV7-3,-,15,TRBJ1-2,-,CASSPSTGTLYGYTF,TGTGCCAGCAGCCCGTCGACAGGAACCCTCTATGGCTACACCTTC
TRBV20-1,TRBD2,15,TRBJ2-1,-,CSARGSGSSYNEQFF,TGCAGTGCTAGGGGAAGCGGGAGCTCCTACAATGAGCAGTTCTTC
TRBV6-1,TRBD1,14,TRBJ2-5,few,CASRRDRGRETQYF,TGTGCCAGCAGACGGGACAGGGGGAGAGAGACCCAGTACTTC
TRBV11-3,-,14,TRBJ1-1,-,CASSLGRMGGEAFF,TGTGCCAGCAGCTTAGGTCGAATGGGAGGGGAAGCTTTCTTT
TRBV20-1,-,12,TRBJ2-7,-,CSAAQGGGEQYF,TGCAGTGCCGCGCAGGGTGGGGGAGAGCAGTACTTC
TRBV6-2/TRBV6-3,TRBD1,13,TRBJ2-1,-,CASTKEGANDQFF,TGTGCCAGCACCAAAGAGGGGGCGAATGATCAGTTCTTC